This T cell receptor (beta chain) was found in a study of CD4 and CD8 cells across lung adenocarcinoma regions. Samples came from patients with localized non-small cell lung adenocarcinoma. TCRdb reprocessed the PCR reads with MiXCR, giving one entry per CDR3 protein. Here the sample spans approximately 8,400 distinct CDR3 sequences, nearly 55% being singletons. V trimming: 4 bases; J trimming: 2 bases; junction bases outside the gene matches: 4. The CDR3 has 14 residues. The germline V gene encodes CDR1 SGHNT and CDR2 YYREEE (reference sequence). By share of the sample, this clonotype is medium-sized.

The clonotype originates from a female donor with lung adenocarcinoma. The CD4 and CD8 labels of this study may be unreliable. Sequencing input: CD8+ T cells from the center of a lung tumor. The V gene is TRBV5-4, the J gene TRBJ2-3, with 7 bases lining up with TRBD2. The CDR3, as DNA: TGTGCCAGCAGCGGAGCGGGATTCACAGATACGCAGTATTTT. It translates to CASSGAGFTDTQYF.